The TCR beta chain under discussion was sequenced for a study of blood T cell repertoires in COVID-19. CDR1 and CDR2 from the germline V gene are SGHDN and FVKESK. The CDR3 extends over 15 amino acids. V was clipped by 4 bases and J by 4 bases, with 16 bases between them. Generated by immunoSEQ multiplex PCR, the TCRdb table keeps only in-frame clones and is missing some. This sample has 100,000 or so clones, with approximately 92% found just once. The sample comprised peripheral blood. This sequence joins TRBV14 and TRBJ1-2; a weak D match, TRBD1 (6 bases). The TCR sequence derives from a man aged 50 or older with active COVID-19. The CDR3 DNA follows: TGTGCCAGCAGCCGAACAGGGTTCGTGTCCTATGGCTACACCTTC. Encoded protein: CASSRTGFVSYGYTF.